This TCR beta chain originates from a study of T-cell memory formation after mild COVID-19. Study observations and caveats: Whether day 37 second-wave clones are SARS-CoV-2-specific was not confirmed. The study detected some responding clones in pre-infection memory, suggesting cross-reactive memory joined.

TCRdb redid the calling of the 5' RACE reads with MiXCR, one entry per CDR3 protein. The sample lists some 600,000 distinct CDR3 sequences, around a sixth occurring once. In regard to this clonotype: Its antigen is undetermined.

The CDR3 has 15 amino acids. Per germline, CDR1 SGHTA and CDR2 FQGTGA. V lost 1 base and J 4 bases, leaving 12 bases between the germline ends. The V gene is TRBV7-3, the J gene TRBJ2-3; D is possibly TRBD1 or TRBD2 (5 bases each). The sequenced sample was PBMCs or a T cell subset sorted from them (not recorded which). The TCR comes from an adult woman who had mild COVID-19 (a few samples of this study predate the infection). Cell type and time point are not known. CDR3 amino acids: CASSLRDPRADTQYF. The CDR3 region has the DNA TGTGCCAGCAGCTTAAGGGACCCTCGCGCAGATACGCAGTATTTT.